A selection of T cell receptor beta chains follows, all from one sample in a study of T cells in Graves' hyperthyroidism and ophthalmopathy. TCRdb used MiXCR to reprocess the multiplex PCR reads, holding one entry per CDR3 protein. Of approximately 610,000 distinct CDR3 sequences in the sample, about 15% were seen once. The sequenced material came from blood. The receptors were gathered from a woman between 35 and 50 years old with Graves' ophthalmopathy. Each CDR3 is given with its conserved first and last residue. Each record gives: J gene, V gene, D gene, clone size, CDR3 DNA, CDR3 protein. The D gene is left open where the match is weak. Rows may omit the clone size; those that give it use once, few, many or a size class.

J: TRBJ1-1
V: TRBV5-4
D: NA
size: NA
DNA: TGTGCCAGCAGCACGGGCGGAGTCAACACTGAAGCTTTCTTT
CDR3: CASSTGGVNTEAFF

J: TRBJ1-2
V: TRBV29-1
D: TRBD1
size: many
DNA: TGCAGCGTTCCACAGGGGGCTGGTGGCTACACCTTC
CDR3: CSVPQGAGGYTF

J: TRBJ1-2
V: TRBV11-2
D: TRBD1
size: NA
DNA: TGTGCCAGCAGCTTCCCCTCAACCGGGACAGGGGCAAGCTACACCTTC
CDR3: CASSFPSTGTGASYTF

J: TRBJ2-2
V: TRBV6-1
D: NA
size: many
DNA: TGTGCCAGCAGTGACCCGACTGGGGAGCTGTTTTTT
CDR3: CASSDPTGELFF

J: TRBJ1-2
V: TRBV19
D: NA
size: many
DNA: TGTGCCAGTAGTATCTCGCAGGGTACCTATGGCTACACCTTC
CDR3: CASSISQGTYGYTF

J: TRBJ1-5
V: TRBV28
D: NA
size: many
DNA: TGTGCCAGCACCGTAAGGGGACAGCCCCAGCATTTT
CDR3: CASTVRGQPQHF

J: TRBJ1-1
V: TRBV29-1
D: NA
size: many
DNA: TGCAGCGTTGTCGGTCCTAAAGGGGGTGCTTTCTTT
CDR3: CSVVGPKGGAFF

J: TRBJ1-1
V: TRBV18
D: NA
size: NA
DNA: TGTGCCAGCTCACTGCGGCGTGCTAACACTGAAGCTTTCTTT
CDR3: CASSLRRANTEAFF

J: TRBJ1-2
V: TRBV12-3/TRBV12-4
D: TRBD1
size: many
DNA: TGTGCCAGCACCAAAGGGGCAGGGGGTAACTATGGCTACACCTTC
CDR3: CASTKGAGGNYGYTF

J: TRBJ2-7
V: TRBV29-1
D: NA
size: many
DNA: TGCAGCGTTGGGGCGGGTGGCGGACGGTACGAGCAGTACTTC
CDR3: CSVGAGGGRYEQYF

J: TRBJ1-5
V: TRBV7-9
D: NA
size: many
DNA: TGTGCCAGCAGCATTGTCAATCAGCCCCAGCATTTT
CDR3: CASSIVNQPQHF

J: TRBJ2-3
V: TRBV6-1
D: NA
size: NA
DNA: TGTGCCAGCAGTGAAAGTGGGGGTGCAGATACGCAGTATTTT
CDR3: CASSESGGADTQYF

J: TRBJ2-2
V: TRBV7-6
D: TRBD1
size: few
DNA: TGTGCCAGCAGCTTAGTGGGACAGACACGGACCGGGGAGCTGTTTTTT
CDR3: CASSLVGQTRTGELFF

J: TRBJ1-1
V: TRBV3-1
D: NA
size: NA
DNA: TGTGCCAGCAGCCACGGGGGTACGACTGAAGCTTTCTTT
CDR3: CASSHGGTTEAFF

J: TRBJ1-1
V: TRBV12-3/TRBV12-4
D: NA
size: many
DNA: TGTGCCAGCAGTCCCAATATATACACTGAAGCTTTCTTT
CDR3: CASSPNIYTEAFF

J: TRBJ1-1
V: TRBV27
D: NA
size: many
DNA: TGTGCCAGCTGGACGGGTTTTGAAGCTTTCTTT
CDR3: CASWTGFEAFF

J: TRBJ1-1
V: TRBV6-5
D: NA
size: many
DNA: TGTGCCAGCAGAGCCAGCGTACTGAACACTGAAGCTTTCTTT
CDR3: CASRASVLNTEAFF

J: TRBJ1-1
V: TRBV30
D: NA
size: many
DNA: TGTGCCTTTAACAGGATGATGAACACTGAAGCTTTCTTT
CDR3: CAFNRMMNTEAFF

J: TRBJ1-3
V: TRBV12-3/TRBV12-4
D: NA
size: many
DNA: TGTGCCAGCAGTTGGAGGGCGAATGGAAACACCATATATTTT
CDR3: CASSWRANGNTIYF

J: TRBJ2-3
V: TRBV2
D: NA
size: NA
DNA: TGTGCCAGCAGTGAAGGACGTTTTGCGAGCACAGATACGCAGTATTTT
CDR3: CASSEGRFASTDTQYF

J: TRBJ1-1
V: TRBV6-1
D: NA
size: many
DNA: TGTGCCAGCAGTGAGTTACTTCTCCCGAACACTGAAGCTTTCTTT
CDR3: CASSELLLPNTEAFF

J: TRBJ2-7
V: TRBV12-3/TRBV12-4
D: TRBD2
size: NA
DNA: TGTGCCAGCAGTCCCTCACTAGCGGGAAGGCGGGGGTACGTGCAGTACTTC
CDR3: CASSPSLAGRRGYVQYF

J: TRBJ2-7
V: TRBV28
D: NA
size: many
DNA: TGTGCCAGCACCTCCTGGTTCTTGGCCGGGACGGAAGGACGCGAGCAGTACTTC
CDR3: CASTSWFLAGTEGREQYF